What follows are 30 T cell receptor beta chains derived from one specimen sequenced in a study of T-cell reconstitution after alpha-beta-depleted transplantation in children. TCRbeta library preparation incorporated unique molecular identifiers. TCRdb re-called the PCR reads through MiXCR, storing one row per CDR3 protein. In the table there are approximately 230,000 distinct CDR3 sequences, roughly a quarter of which are singletons. The input for sequencing was PBMCs, mostly from graft donor cells, taken 360 days after TCRalphabeta/CD19-depleted stem cell transplant. These TCRs come from a female patient aged 2-15 years who had a stem cell transplant for congenital amegakaryocytic thrombocytopenia, so the T cells may come from the graft donor.

The chain is built from TRBV7-2 and TRBJ2-7, with 13 nucleotides matching TRBD2. Germline V CDR1 and CDR2: SGHTA, FQGNSA. The CDR3 spans 16 residues. The V gene end was trimmed by 5 bases and the J gene end by 5 bases; junction bases not matched to a gene: 9. For the CDR3, the DNA is TGTGCCAGCAGCAGACCGGGACTAGCGGGAACCCACGAGCAGTACTTC. It encodes CASSRPGLAGTHEQYF.

This rearrangement joins TRBV18 to TRBJ2-3, with D hard to call. The CDR3 runs to 15 residues. Trimming removed 3 bases at V and 5 bases at J, with 15 bases between. Germline CDR1 and CDR2: KGHSH and LQKENI. The CDR3 protein is CASSPPPLIQDTQYF. CDR3 coding DNA: TGTGCCAGCTCACCGCCACCCCTCATCCAAGATACGCAGTATTTT.

There are a few counts of this clonotype. The chain recombines TRBV28 with TRBJ2-1; unclear D gene. Trimming removed 6 bases from V and 2 bases from J, with 17 bases in between. Germline lookup yields CDR1 MDHEN and CDR2 SYDVKM. CDR3 size: 16 residues. Written as DNA, the CDR3 is TGTGCCAGCAGCACTCCCGGCCGCAGAACCTACAATGAGCAGTTCTTC. Translation: CASSTPGRRTYNEQFF.

Here the CDR3 reads CASSYQTGVGYTF. The CDR3 nucleotides read TGTGCCAGCAGTTACCAGACAGGAGTCGGCTACACCTTC. This sequence joins TRBV28 and TRBJ1-2, with a possible D match to TRBD1 (6 bases). The CDR3 has 13 residues. Looked up from germline, CDR1 is MDHEN and CDR2 is SYDVKM. The V end was cut by 4 bases, the J end by 8 bases, with 14 bases between.

This clonotype has just a few counts. The chain is built from TRBV12-3 or TRBV12-4 and TRBJ1-4, with TRBD1 matching over 7 bases. Germline trimming cut 7 bases from V and 7 bases from J; bases unmatched to any gene: 6. This CDR3 has 13 residues. The CDR3 bases are TGTGCCAGCAAGACAGGGATCTTTGAAAAACTGTTTTTT. Translated: CASKTGIFEKLFF.

This clonotype was seen more than once but under ten times. The CDR3 reads CASSFWGQPQHF. Here the CDR3 DNA reads TGTGCCAGCAGTTTCTGGGGTCAGCCCCAGCATTTT. The rearrangement uses TRBV28 and TRBJ1-5, with D uncertain. V lost 3 bases and J lost 6, with 6 bases in between. Germline V gives CDR1 MDHEN, CDR2 SYDVKM. This CDR3 has 12 amino acids. The full variable domain, rest sourced from reference TRBV28 and TRBJ1-5, is DVKVTQSSRYLVKRTGEKVFLECVQDMDHENMFWYRQDPGLGLRLIYFSYDVKMKEKGDIPEGYSVSREKKERFSLILESASTNQTSMYLCASSFWGQPQHFGDGTRLSIL.

There are a few counts of this clonotype. CDR3 in DNA: TGCAGCGTTGAAGCCCAGTTAGATACGCAGTATTTT. The encoded protein is CSVEAQLDTQYF. The rearrangement uses TRBV29-1 and TRBJ2-3; D is uncertain. Trimming took off 1 base at V and 5 bases at J, with 7 bases between the two ends. CDR1 is SQVTM, CDR2 ANQGSEA, per germline. The CDR3 sequence is 12 residues long.

The chain employs TRBV5-1 and TRBJ2-1; 8 positions match TRBD2. Germline loops: CDR1 SGHRS, CDR2 YFSETQ. J lost 0 bases, V lost 4 bases, and 12 bases had no gene match. The CDR3 covers 18 residues. The CDR3 DNA sequence: TGCGCCAGCAGCCAACGGGGGGGGCCACCTCGCTCCTACAATGAGCAGTTCTTC. This gives the protein CASSQRGGPPRSYNEQFF.

V usage is TRBV20-1 and J usage is TRBJ1-6, with D uncertain. The CDR3 is made up of 14 amino acids. Trimming removed 3 bases at V and 7 bases at J, with 13 bases between. Germline CDR1 and CDR2: DFQATT and SNEGSKA (reference sequence). In nucleotides, the CDR3 is TGCAGTGCTAGTCCTTCCAGCGTAAATTCACCCCTCCACTTT. This sequence encodes CSASPSSVNSPLHF.

The genes are TRBV4-2 and TRBJ2-5, with D uncertain. Germline V gene lookup returns CDR1 LGHNA and CDR2 YNFKEQ. The V end was cut by 0 bases, the J end by 0 bases, with 17 bases between. The CDR3 has 18 residues. This CDR3 reads CASSQEGFLSDNQETQYF. The CDR3 DNA reads TGTGCCAGCAGCCAAGAAGGTTTCCTGTCAGACAACCAAGAGACCCAGTACTTC.

This clonotype was recorded at least ten times. The chain recombines TRBV5-4 with TRBJ2-3, with 10 bases fitting TRBD2. The germline V gene encodes CDR1 SGHNT and CDR2 YYREEE (reference sequence). The CDR3 covers 16 residues. V lost 0 bases and J lost 3; bases outside the gene matches: 4. This CDR3 reads CASSLVSSGGTDTQYF. In DNA, the CDR3 is TGTGCCAGCAGCTTGGTATCTAGCGGGGGTACAGATACGCAGTATTTT.

This clonotype was counted once. An end of the junction differs from the germline gene, which may be a read error. Here the CDR3 DNA reads TGTGCCGGCAGCTCCAGGCGAGTCGAGCAGGAGGTTTACACCTTC. Amino acids: CAGSSRRVEQEVYTF. The J gene is TRBJ1-2, the V gene TRBV11-2; the D is unclear. The V gene's germline CDR1 is SGHAT and CDR2 FQNNGV. The CDR3 has 15 amino acids.

This clonotype was seen many times. This chain joins TRBV4-1 and TRBJ1-4; D remains ambiguous. Germline CDR1 is MGHRA and CDR2 is YSYEKL. The CDR3 has 12 residues. V shed 4 bases and J shed 8 bases, with 8 bases lying between them. The CDR3 here is CASSRRAEKLFF. As DNA, the CDR3 is TGCGCCAGCAGCCGTAGGGCCGAAAAACTGTTTTTT.

This clonotype was found a few times. This chain joins TRBV5-1 and TRBJ2-1; 9 positions match TRBD1. The CDR3 covers 15 residues. V lost 0 bases, J lost 6 bases, and 4 bases stayed unmatched. The germline gives CDR1 SGHRS, CDR2 YFSETQ. The CDR3 coding sequence is TGCGCCAGCAGCTTGGGACAGGGGGTTTTCAATGAGCAGTTCTTC. Encoded protein: CASSLGQGVFNEQFF.

The J gene is TRBJ1-5, the V gene TRBV12-3 or TRBV12-4, with D possibly being TRBD1 (5 bases). The CDR3 has 14 residues. Trimming removed 2 bases at V and 5 bases at J, with 10 bases between. The CDR3 nucleotides are TGTGCCAGCAGTTTACTCCAGGGCTATCAGCCCCAGCATTTT. This encodes CASSLLQGYQPQHF.

The table lists this clonotype with a few counts. The chain is built from TRBV20-1 and TRBJ2-1; perhaps TRBD2 as D (6 bases). Trimming removed 5 bases at V and 3 bases at J, with 20 bases between. The CDR3 is 16 residues long. Germline-derived CDR1 and CDR2 are DFQATT and SNEGSKA (reference sequence). Here the CDR3 reads CSALPFRDWDYNEQFF. The DNA for the CDR3 is TGCAGTGCTCTTCCCTTCCGGGACTGGGACTACAATGAGCAGTTCTTC.

This chain joins TRBV18 and TRBJ1-2; 9 bases map to TRBD1. Germline V gene lookup returns CDR1 KGHSH and CDR2 LQKENI. The CDR3 spans 15 residues. V shed 6 bases and J 8 bases; nucleotides not matched to a gene: 13. In nucleotides, the CDR3 is TGTGCCAGCTCGGCCGGGGACAGGGTTCTCGGCGGCTACACCTTC. It encodes CASSAGDRVLGGYTF.

This clonotype was found a few times. The V call is TRBV19, the J call TRBJ2-2; no clear D gene. Germline loops: CDR1 LNHDA, CDR2 SQIVND (reference sequence). This CDR3 has 13 amino acids. V was shortened by 6 bases and J by 1 base, with 6 bases between the two germline ends. The CDR3 protein is CASSRRNTGELFF. The CDR3 DNA reads TGTGCCAGTAGCCGACGGAACACCGGGGAGCTGTTTTTT.

V gene TRBV5-1 combines with J gene TRBJ1-1; TRBD1 might be the D (6 bases). Trimming cost V 7 bases and J 2 bases, with 9 bases left between them. Per the germline V gene, CDR1 is SGHRS and CDR2 is YFSETQ. There are 12 residues in the CDR3. This chain's CDR3 is CASLTGNTEAFF. The CDR3 nucleotides are TGCGCCAGCTTGACAGGAAACACTGAAGCTTTCTTT.

V and J are TRBV19 and TRBJ2-1, with 8 bases fitting TRBD2. The CDR3 loop spans 16 amino acids. Germline values: CDR1 LNHDA, CDR2 SQIVND (reference sequence). With 0 bases clipped from V and 5 bases from J, the junction kept 6 bases outside the gene matches. DNA for the CDR3: TGTGCCAGTAGTATAGAGTTCACGGGGGGGAACAATGAGCAGTTCTTC. Translating it yields CASSIEFTGGNNEQFF.

The gene calls are TRBV20-1 and TRBJ1-2; weak D call: TRBD1 (5 bases). In germline, CDR1 is DFQATT, CDR2 SNEGSKA (reference sequence). The CDR3 sequence is 13 residues long. The germline V and J ends were trimmed by 3 bases and 4 bases, with 12 bases remaining between them. The CDR3 DNA reads TGCAGTGCTAGCTTCGGGGGAAGCTATGGCTACACCTTC. This gives the protein CSASFGGSYGYTF.

The rearrangement links TRBV5-1 to TRBJ2-3; 8 nucleotides align to TRBD1. The CDR3 length is 15 residues. Germline CDR1 is SGHRS and CDR2 is YFSETQ. V dropped 0 bases and J dropped 3; count of bases not matched to a gene: 3. CDR3 sequence (DNA): TGCGCCAGCAGCTTGGGGACAGGGAAGACAGATACGCAGTATTTT. Encoded protein: CASSLGTGKTDTQYF.

As to this clonotype: A far larger clone is off by one base, so a read error is likely. V and J are TRBV2 and TRBJ2-7, with D unclear. The V gene's germline CDR1 is SNHLY and CDR2 FYNNEI. The CDR3 contains 11 residues. The V gene lost 8 bases and the J gene lost 3 bases, with 8 bases spanning the gap. CDR3 region: CASCLSYEQYF. DNA of the CDR3: TGTGCCAGCTGTTTAAGCTACGAGCAGTACTTC.

This clonotype was seen more than once but under ten times. This rearrangement joins TRBV5-1 to TRBJ2-3; D is ambiguous. V shed 3 bases and J shed 5 bases, with 10 bases lying between them. The CDR3 covers 13 residues. CDR1 and CDR2 from the germline V gene are SGHRS and YFSETQ. The CDR3 DNA reads TGCGCCAGCAGCTCTGAGCGACGAGATACGCAGTATTTT. Its protein is CASSSERRDTQYF.

This clonotype was recorded a few times. The chain joins TRBV5-1 to TRBJ2-6, with unresolved D. V gave up 7 bases and J gave up 2 bases, with 7 bases separating them. The CDR3 runs 13 residues. Germline assignment: CDR1 SGHRS and CDR2 YFSETQ. The CDR3 bases are TGCGCCAGCTCGGCGACTGGGGCCAACGTCCTGACTTTC. This encodes CASSATGANVLTF. Full variable domain (outside the CDR3, taken from reference TRBV5-1 and TRBJ2-6): KAGVTQTPRYLIKTRGQQVTLSCSPISGHRSVSWYQQTPGQGLQFLFEYFSETQRNKGNFPGRFSGRQFSNSRSEMNVSTLELGDSALYLCASSATGANVLTFGAGSRLTVL.

This clonotype showed up just a few times. The V call is TRBV15, the J call TRBJ1-4; TRBD1 agrees at 10 bases. J lost 8 bases, V lost 2 bases, and 5 bases had no gene match. CDR3 length equals 15 residues. CDR1 is LNHNV, CDR2 YYDKDF, per germline (reference sequence). In DNA form, the CDR3 reads TGTGCCACCAGCAGACCGGGACAGGGGCGGGAAAAACTGTTTTTT. Translation: CATSRPGQGREKLFF. Combining the CDR3 with reference TRBV15 and TRBJ1-4 gives the whole variable domain DAMVIQNPRYQVTQFGKPVTLSCSQTLNHNVMYWYQQKSSQAPKLLFHYYDKDFNNEADTPDNFQSRRPNTSFCFLDIRSPGLGDTAMYLCATSRPGQGREKLFFGSGTQLSVL.

This clonotype was counted between two and nine times. The chain is built from TRBV5-1 and TRBJ2-1, with 10 bases lining up with TRBD1. CDR1 is SGHRS and CDR2 is YFSETQ in the germline V gene. The CDR3 runs to 16 residues. The ends lost 1 base at V and 3 bases at J; junction bases unmatched: 4. The CDR3 loop reads CASSLSGQGVYNEQFF. The CDR3 region has the DNA TGCGCCAGCAGCTTGTCCGGACAGGGGGTCTACAATGAGCAGTTCTTC.

V gene TRBV30 combines with J gene TRBJ1-5; D gene uncertain. CDR1 and CDR2 (germline): GTSNPN, SVGIG (reference sequence). The CDR3 is 13 amino acids. With 1 base removed from V and 3 bases from J, the gap between germline ends came to 7 bases. CDR3 in DNA: TGTGCCTGGAGTGGGACCGACAATCAGCCCCAGCATTTT. This encodes CAWSGTDNQPQHF.

This clonotype was seen only a few times. The chain has TRBV5-1 and TRBJ2-7; 7 nucleotides line up with TRBD2. CDR1 is SGHRS, CDR2 YFSETQ, per germline. V shed 4 bases, J shed 2 bases, and the junction held 3 bases outside the gene matches. This CDR3 has 13 amino acids. CDR3 sequence (DNA): TGCGCCAGCAGCCTGGGACTAACCTACGAGCAGTACTTC. Protein: CASSLGLTYEQYF.

Turning to this clonotype: A much larger clone sits a single nucleotide away, making a read error possible. Here the CDR3 DNA reads TGCGCCAGAAGCCCCCGGACAGGGCTCAATGAGCAGTTCTTC. This encodes CARSPRTGLNEQFF. The rearrangement joins TRBV4-3 to TRBJ2-1, with 8 bases aligning to TRBD1. Germline V gives CDR1 LGHNA, CDR2 YSLEER. The CDR3 consists of 14 residues.